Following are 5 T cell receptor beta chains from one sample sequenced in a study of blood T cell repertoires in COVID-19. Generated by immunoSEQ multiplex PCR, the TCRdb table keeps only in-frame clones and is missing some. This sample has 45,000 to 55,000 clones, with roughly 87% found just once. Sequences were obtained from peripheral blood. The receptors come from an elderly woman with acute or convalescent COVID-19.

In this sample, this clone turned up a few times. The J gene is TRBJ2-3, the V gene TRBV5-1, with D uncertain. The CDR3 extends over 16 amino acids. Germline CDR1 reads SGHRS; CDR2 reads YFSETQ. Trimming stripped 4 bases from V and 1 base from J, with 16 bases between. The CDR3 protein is CASSLQIASGTDTQYF. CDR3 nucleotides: TGCGCCAGCAGCCTTCAGATTGCCTCTGGCACAGATACGCAGTATTTT.

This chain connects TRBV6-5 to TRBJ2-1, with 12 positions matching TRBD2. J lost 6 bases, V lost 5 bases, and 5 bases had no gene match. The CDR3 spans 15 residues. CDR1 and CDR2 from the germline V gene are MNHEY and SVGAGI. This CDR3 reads CASSRGLAGSNEQFF. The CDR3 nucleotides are TGTGCCAGCAGTCGAGGACTAGCGGGGAGCAATGAGCAGTTCTTC.

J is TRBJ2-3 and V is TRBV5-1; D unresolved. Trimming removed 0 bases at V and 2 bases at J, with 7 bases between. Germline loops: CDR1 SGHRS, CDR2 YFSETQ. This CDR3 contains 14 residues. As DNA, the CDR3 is TGCGCCAGCAGCTTGGGGAGTTTCACAGATACGCAGTATTTT. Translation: CASSLGSFTDTQYF.

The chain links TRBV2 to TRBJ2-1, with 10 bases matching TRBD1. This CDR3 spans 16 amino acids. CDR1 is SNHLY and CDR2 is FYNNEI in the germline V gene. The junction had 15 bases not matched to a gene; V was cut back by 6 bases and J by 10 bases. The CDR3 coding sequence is TGTGCCAGCAGGCCGATTTCCGGGACAGGGGTTTGGGAGCAGTTCTTC. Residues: CASRPISGTGVWEQFF.

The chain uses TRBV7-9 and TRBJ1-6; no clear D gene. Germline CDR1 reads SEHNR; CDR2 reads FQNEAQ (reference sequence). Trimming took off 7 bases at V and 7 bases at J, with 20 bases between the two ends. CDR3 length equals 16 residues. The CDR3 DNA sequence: TGTGCCAGCACCACGGGGTCCAGTTTTGGGAATTCACCCCTCCACTTT. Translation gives CASTTGSSFGNSPLHF.